The T cell receptor (beta chain) described here comes from a study of blood T cell repertoires in COVID-19. On the study more broadly: Samples of COVID-19 (acute and convalescent) were obtained from the United States, Italy and Spain.

The CDR3 is 15 amino acids. Germline CDR1 SGHTA, CDR2 FQGNSA. The germline V and J ends were trimmed by 5 bases and 4 bases, with 15 bases remaining between them. The assay was immunoSEQ multiplex PCR, and TCRdb's table has in-frame clones only and misses some. The table has about 180,000 clones, around 76% seen once. This receptor was obtained from a woman aged 65 to 85 with acute or convalescent COVID-19. V usage is TRBV7-2 and J usage is TRBJ1-5; the D gene is possibly TRBD1 (6 bases). The specimen was peripheral blood. As DNA, the CDR3 is TGTGCCAGCAGCCCTGAAGGGGGGGCGAATCAGCCCCAGCATTTT. This translates into CASSPEGGANQPQHF.